The 2 T cell receptor beta chains presented below share a single source sample, sequenced in a study of blood T cell repertoires in COVID-19. The repertoire was sequenced with immunoSEQ multiplex PCR; TCRdb's copy has only in-frame clones and lacks some. Of approximately 170,000 clones detected, about nine tenths appear once; the ten largest clones hold around 24%. Sequencing was carried out using peripheral blood. Receptors originate from a man aged 55 to 69 with acute or convalescent COVID-19.

The genes are TRBV18 and TRBJ1-1, with 8 bases that match TRBD1. Trimming took 4 bases from V and 4 from J; bases not matched to a gene: 2. CDR3 length: 13 residues. Germline CDR1 KGHSH, CDR2 LQKENI. The CDR3 DNA reads as TGTGCCAGCTCACAAGACAGGGGCACTGAAGCTTTCTTT. This codes for CASSQDRGTEAFF.

The V and J genes are TRBV27 and TRBJ1-6; 9 nucleotides agree with TRBD1. Trimming removed 7 bases from V and 7 bases from J; junction bases left unmatched: 2. The V gene's germline CDR1 is MNHEY and CDR2 SMNVEV (reference sequence). This CDR3 has 13 amino acids. The CDR3 nucleotides are TGTGCCAGCAACGACAGGGGGAATTCACCCCTCCACTTT. Translation gives CASNDRGNSPLHF.